This paragraph covers one T cell receptor (beta chain) sequence. This clonotype was recorded at least ten times. The target of this receptor is not known. Within one base of it there is no much larger clone, and no base qualities were kept. Inclusive of the bounding cysteine and phenylalanine, the CDR3 is 14 residues long. CDR3 DNA is the only sequence kept; it has 42 bases, read in frame from the first base. Here V drops 2 bases and J drops 3 bases, and the junction holds 3 bases not matched to any gene. According to the germline V gene, CDR1 reads KGHSH and CDR2 reads LQKENI. The instrument given in TCRdb is Illumina HiSeq 2500. TCR beta libraries were prepared by quantitative 5'-RACE with molecular barcodes. Per the source publication's procedure: Disease-linked TCR variants were identified with a new computational method built on a probabilistic model of VDJ rearrangement. TCRdb reworked the public reads: Q25 trimming with fastp, MiXCR clone assembly, productive beta chains retained. Rows matching on CDR3 protein sequence are summarized as one entry with the most common DNA and genes. Clone size and V and J calls follow TCRdb, not the original study. In all, the sample holds under 150,000 distinct CDR3 sequences, and roughly 15% of those were seen once. Roughly 3% of the sample is in the top ten clones.

This sample stems from a study of CD8 T cells in ankylosing spondylitis (dated by TCRdb to the late 2010s). The study in broad terms: The study set out to find disease-linked TCR variants by profiling T cell receptor beta repertoires in ankylosing spondylitis patients and healthy donors. The whole study cohort included 108 healthy donors and 25 ankylosing spondylitis patients. Peripheral blood samples were taken, and synovial fluid was additionally collected from ankylosing spondylitis patients.

Paper-wide results and their limitations: The disease-linked clones were reported as significantly enriched in matched synovial fluid samples from ankylosing spondylitis patients. A TCR beta motif made up of several highly homologous amino acid variants appeared to be characteristic of blood from ankylosing spondylitis patients. The disease-linked clones had a CD8+ phenotype and were found at relatively low frequencies in peripheral blood. Some of the motif variants had been reported before in the synovial fluid and blood of reactive arthritis patients, a finding that suggests common disease-initiation mechanisms.

The receptor was isolated from a female donor with ankylosing spondylitis or in good health (not recorded which). The sequenced material came from blood, either unsorted or a sorted T cell fraction (not recorded which). The chain is encoded by TRBV18 joined to TRBJ2-7; 8 central bases correspond to TRBD2. The CDR3 sequence is CASSPGGGFYEQYF. The DNA reads as follows: TGTGCCAGCTCACCAGGCGGGGGGTTCTACGAGCAGTACTTC.